This section outlines one T cell receptor beta chain sequence together with its context. Its specificity is unknown. Trimming pared 3 bases from V and 6 bases from J, leaving 15 bases between. CDR3 length: 15 residues. Germline-derived CDR1 and CDR2 are MNHNS and SASEGT. This sample is part of a study of cytomegalovirus exposure and HLA in healthy donors. Study results and limitations: Immune exposure data for these donors was limited to CMV serostatus.

Both 60 Vbeta primers and 13 Jbeta primers went into the PCR. Here immunoSEQ multiplex PCR was the method, and the copy in TCRdb shows in-frame clones only, minus some. The repertoire holds 100,000 to 150,000 clones, with about 81% as singletons. The sequenced sample consisted of PBMCs. The sequence was collected from a woman in her 30s in good health and CMV-seronegative. The genes are TRBV6-1 and TRBJ1-5, with D possibly being TRBD1 (6 bases). The CDR3 sequence is CASSEGTGLSQPQHF. The DNA of the CDR3 is TGTGCCAGCAGTGAGGGAACAGGGTTAAGTCAGCCCCAGCATTTT.